What follows is one T cell receptor (beta chain) and its context. The antigen is unknown. These data originate in a study of T cells expressing NK-cell markers. Study at large: Underlying the TCR beta repertoires were sorted CD3+CD56+NKG2C+, CD3+CD56+NKG2C- and CD3+CD56-NKG2C+ T cells.

General observations from the study: Five to seven of the donors carried dominant NKG2C+ clonotypes that took up 1.0-7.0% of their CD8+ T cells.

Scientists made TCR beta cDNA using 5'RACE template switching with UMIs. TCRdb reanalyzed the 5' RACE reads and collapses them to one entry per CDR3 protein, without DNA. This table holds a few hundred thousand distinct CDR3 sequences. The TCR originated in a woman between 45 and 60 years old in good health. The sequencing input was blood T cells: a sorted CD56 or NKG2C T cell subset, CD4+ or CD8+ T cells, or bulk PBMC T cells (not recorded which).

The CDR3 spells CASSFGRGAGNTEAFF. The rearrangement joins TRBV27 to TRBJ1-1; the D call of TRBD1 rests on TCRdb alone, since no DNA is present to check it. The germline gives CDR1 MNHEY, CDR2 SMNVEV (reference sequence). The length of the CDR3 is 16 residues.